This T cell receptor beta chain appears in the sequencing data of a study of T cell repertoires in cytomegalovirus infection. For the study at large: It was recently identified HLA-C-restricted and well-studied HLA-B-restricted CMV epitopes that the study used. Both CMV infection and a matching HLA type were indicated by public TCR beta signatures.

Study-wide results and caveats: The study identified carriers of CMV plus the relevant HLA from cumulative public TCR beta family frequency. In two of eight donors, the top clonotype was HLA-C-restricted CMV-specific.

The sample holds a few counts of this clonotype. Its matching antigen is unknown. Germline values: CDR1 MNHEY, CDR2 SVGAGI. Trimming left V 10 bases short and J 1 base short, with 9 bases between. CDR3 length equals 12 residues. TCRdb ran MiXCR on the reads and lists one entry per CDR3 protein. The table records roughly 920,000 distinct CDR3 sequences, about 33% of them present only once. This specimen was cultured CD8+ T cells from PBMCs, taken from culture after CMV antigen stimulation. The chain employs TRBV6-5 and TRBJ2-3, with D hard to call. This TCR was recovered from a human donor in good health (CMV status not recorded). Some clones in this sample may be carry-over from other donors' samples. CDR3 sequence (DNA): TGTGCCACCCTTGGGGGCACAGATACGCAGTATTTT. Translation gives CATLGGTDTQYF.